A single sample gave rise to the 14 T cell receptor beta chains below, sequenced in a study of blood T cell repertoires in COVID-19. Clones were read by immunoSEQ multiplex PCR, and TCRdb kept only the in-frame ones, dropping some. The repertoire consists of some 300,000 clones, with 86% occurring once and the leading ten covering over 10%. Sequenced sample: peripheral blood. These receptors were taken from a woman aged 65 to 85 with COVID-19, enrolled during active disease.

V gene TRBV24-1 combines with J gene TRBJ2-1; TRBD1 agrees at 8 bases. Unmatched junction bases numbered 9, after V lost 10 bases and J lost 5 bases. The V gene's germline CDR1 is KGHDR and CDR2 SFDVKD. This CDR3 is built from 14 residues. CDR3 bases: TGTGCCACACAGGGGGGTGGGGCTAACAATGAGCAGTTCTTC. Translation gives CATQGGGANNEQFF.

The CDR3 DNA follows: TGTGCCAGCAGTTACTCTAATCTCTATGGCTACACCTTC. Translation: CASSYSNLYGYTF. The chain employs TRBV6-5 and TRBJ1-2; D is unresolved. V dropped 0 bases and J dropped 4 bases, with 6 bases sitting between them. There are 13 residues in the CDR3. Germline V gives CDR1 MNHEY, CDR2 SVGAGI.

This clone appeared once. V and J are TRBV12-5 and TRBJ2-1, with D perhaps TRBD1 (5 bases). Germline-derived CDR1 and CDR2 are LGHNT and FRNRAP. The V end lost 3 bases, the J end lost 4 bases, and 10 bases lay between the germline ends. This CDR3 region has 14 residues. CDR3 sequence (DNA): TGTGCTAGTGGTTTTACGACAGCTTACAATGAGCAGTTCTTC. Encoded protein: CASGFTTAYNEQFF.

This chain joins TRBV10-1 and TRBJ1-1; the D is unclear. The CDR3 extends over 13 amino acids. V lost 2 bases to trimming and J lost 0 bases, with 4 bases between them. The germline CDR1 and CDR2 sequences are WNHNN and SYGVQD (reference sequence). CDR3: CASSEGLNTEAFF. The DNA of the CDR3 is TGCGCCAGCAGTGAGGGCCTGAACACTGAAGCTTTCTTT.

This chain connects TRBV6-2 or TRBV6-3 to TRBJ1-2; D uncertain. This CDR3 region has 13 residues. Trimming removed 1 base from V and 3 bases from J, with 6 bases in between. Germline loops: CDR1 MNHEY, CDR2 SVGEGT. In DNA, the CDR3 is TGTGCCAGCAGTTACTTGAGGGACTATGGCTACACCTTC. Its protein product is CASSYLRDYGYTF.

The rearrangement links TRBV10-1 to TRBJ2-3; the D gene is possibly TRBD2 (6 bases). The length of the CDR3 is 15 residues. Trimming cost V 3 bases and J 5 bases, with 15 bases left between them. Germline CDR1 reads WNHNN; CDR2 reads SYGVQD (reference sequence). The CDR3 spells CASSDLREGEDTQYF. The DNA of the CDR3 is TGCGCCAGCAGTGATCTGCGGGAAGGAGAAGATACGCAGTATTTT.

The V and J genes are TRBV28 and TRBJ2-7, with D possibly matching TRBD1 (7 bases). The germline V gene encodes CDR1 MDHEN and CDR2 SYDVKM. This CDR3 is 15 amino acids long. Trimming left V 2 bases short and J 1 base short, with 12 bases between. CDR3 in DNA: TGTGCCAGCAGTTTAGGAGGGGGCGGGTCCTACGAGCAGTACTTC. Its translation: CASSLGGGGSYEQYF.

The chain is built from TRBV19 and TRBJ2-3; 10 nucleotides match TRBD2. V dropped 1 base and J dropped 4; count of bases not matched to a gene: 2. CDR3 length: 15 amino acids. Per germline, CDR1 LNHDA and CDR2 SQIVND (reference sequence). CDR3 residues: CASSIVAGGADTQYF. The CDR3 DNA reads TGTGCCAGTAGTATAGTAGCGGGGGGTGCAGATACGCAGTATTTT.

The J gene is TRBJ2-7, the V gene TRBV30; 7 bases fit TRBD2. J gave up 3 bases and V 0 bases, and 5 bases lay outside the gene matches. Germline V gene sequence: CDR1 GTSNPN, CDR2 SVGIG (reference sequence). CDR3 length: 14 residues. The DNA for the CDR3 is TGTGCCTGGAGTGTAGGGGAGGGATTCTACGAGCAGTACTTC. Its translation: CAWSVGEGFYEQYF.

The rearrangement uses TRBV7-2 and TRBJ1-1; D perhaps matches TRBD1 (6 bases). Germline V gene data show CDR1 as SGHTA and CDR2 as FQGNSA. V lost 4 bases, J lost 4 bases, and 10 bases lay in between. There are 13 residues in the CDR3. The DNA of the CDR3 is TGTGCCAGCAGCTACAGGGTTTTCACTGAAGCTTTCTTT. This sequence encodes CASSYRVFTEAFF. Full variable domain (remainder filled in from reference TRBV7-2 and TRBJ1-1): GAGVSQSPSNKVTEKGKDVELRCDPISGHTALYWYRQSLGQGLEFLIYFQGNSAPDKSGLPSDRFSAERTGGSVSTLTIQRTQQEDSAVYLCASSYRVFTEAFFGQGTRLTVV.

The chain has TRBV27 and TRBJ1-2, with TRBD1 matching over 7 bases. Looked up from germline, CDR1 is MNHEY and CDR2 is SMNVEV (reference sequence). After removal of 3 bases from V and 4 bases from J, the junction contained 8 bases not matched to a gene. This CDR3 region has 15 residues. The CDR3 DNA reads as TGTGCCAGCAGTTTGGCCAGGGGGTATACCTATGGCTACACCTTC. It codes for CASSLARGYTYGYTF.

The genes are TRBV9 and TRBJ2-2; possibly TRBD1 for D (5 bases). Trimming shortened V by 0 bases and J by 9 bases, and 18 bases separated the two germline ends. Germline-derived CDR1 and CDR2 are SGDLS and YYNGEE. The CDR3 consists of 16 residues. CDR3 DNA sequence: TGTGCCAGCAGCGTAGAAGCCGCAGGGAAGGCAAGGGAGCTGTTTTTT. This encodes CASSVEAAGKARELFF.

The chain recombines TRBV11-3 with TRBJ2-2, with a possible D match to TRBD2 (7 bases). Trimming took 6 bases from V and 6 from J, leaving 11 bases between them. Germline lookup yields CDR1 SGHNT and CDR2 YENEEA. The CDR3 consists of 13 residues. This CDR3 reads CASSLGGAGELFF. The CDR3, as DNA: TGTGCCAGCAGTCTAGGGGGGGCCGGGGAGCTGTTTTTT.

The chain links TRBV7-2 to TRBJ1-6; no clear D. Trimming took 5 bases from V and 7 from J, leaving 12 bases between them. Germline lookup yields CDR1 SGHTA and CDR2 FQGNSA. The CDR3 sequence is 14 residues long. As DNA, the CDR3 is TGTGCCAGCAGCCCGCACCGGGAGAATTCACCCCTCCACTTT. Translating it yields CASSPHRENSPLHF.